This is a list of T cell receptor beta chains from one sample in a study of radiation and T cells in renal cell carcinoma. TCRdb's copy holds only in-frame clones and misses some; the assay was immunoSEQ multiplex PCR. The sample lists about 13,000 clones, 30% to 40% occurring once. The sequenced sample was tumor tissue, obtained from a patient whose treatment included radiotherapy and nephrectomy. These receptor sequences come from a man between 60 and 75 years old with renal cell carcinoma. CDR3s include the opening cysteine and the closing phenylalanine or tryptophan. The D gene is left open where the match is weak. Size tells how often a clone was seen (once, few, many) or the class of an expanded clone, and some rows leave it out.

v_gene,d_gene,abundance,j_gene,CDR3aa,CDR3nt
TRBV11-1,NA,few,TRBJ2-3,CASSLYWRGDTQYF,TGTGCCAGCAGCTTATATTGGCGAGGAGATACGCAGTATTTT
TRBV30,NA,medium-sized,TRBJ2-3,CAWSELADTQYF,TGTGCCTGGAGTGAACTAGCAGATACGCAGTATTTT
TRBV11-2,NA,NA,TRBJ1-2,CASSLETVFGYTF,TGTGCCAGCAGCTTAGAAACCGTCTTCGGCTACACCTTC
TRBV12-5,TRBD1,NA,TRBJ1-1,CASGRQGISTEAFF,TGTGCTAGTGGTCGACAGGGTATAAGCACTGAAGCTTTCTTT
TRBV30,TRBD2,NA,TRBJ2-3,CAWGPVLREGFSTDTQYF,TGTGCCTGGGGCCCTGTACTGCGGGAGGGATTTAGCACAGATACGCAGTATTTT
TRBV6-1,NA,NA,TRBJ2-5,CASSEYPGTQYF,TGTGCCAGCAGTGAATACCCGGGGACCCAGTACTTC
TRBV6-5,NA,few,TRBJ1-1,CASISRGWGNTEAFF,TGTGCCAGCATCTCCCGGGGGTGGGGGAACACTGAAGCTTTCTTT
TRBV2,NA,NA,TRBJ1-1,CASQGGNTEAFF,TGTGCCAGCCAAGGGGGGAACACTGAAGCTTTCTTT
TRBV14,NA,NA,TRBJ2-3,CASSQVKPGPTAQYF,TGTGCCAGCAGCCAAGTGAAACCGGGACCCACAGCGCAGTATTTT
TRBV5-4,NA,NA,TRBJ2-7,CASSSRVGDEQYF,TGTGCCAGCAGCTCTCGAGTCGGAGACGAGCAGTACTTC
TRBV5-1,NA,few,TRBJ2-1,CASSLSSLAYNEQFF,TGCGCCAGCAGCTTGAGTAGCCTAGCCTACAATGAGCAGTTCTTC
TRBV9,NA,NA,TRBJ2-6,CASSAKLASGANVLTF,TGTGCCAGCAGCGCCAAATTAGCTTCTGGGGCCAACGTCCTGACTTTC
TRBV6-1,TRBD1,NA,TRBJ1-5,CAITGTVWHQPQHF,TGTGCCATTACCGGGACAGTATGGCATCAGCCCCAGCATTTT
TRBV11-3,NA,NA,TRBJ1-5,CASGADSNQPQHF,TGTGCCAGCGGAGCCGATAGCAATCAGCCCCAGCATTTT
TRBV30,NA,few,TRBJ1-1,CAWSPRRQPTSAFF,TGTGCCTGGAGTCCCCGGAGACAGCCTACATCCGCTTTCTTT
TRBV25-1,NA,NA,TRBJ1-6,CASSGGTGRNSPLHF,TGTGCCAGCAGTGGCGGGACGGGGCGGAATTCACCCCTCCACTTT
TRBV30,TRBD2,few,TRBJ2-1,CAWEGLSYNEQFF,TGTGCCTGGGAGGGACTATCATACAATGAGCAGTTCTTC
TRBV5-6,NA,NA,TRBJ1-1,CASRASGNTEAFF,TGTGCCAGCAGGGCGTCGGGGAACACTGAAGCTTTCTTT
TRBV6-5,TRBD1,NA,TRBJ1-2,CASSPQGIDGYTF,TGTGCCAGCAGTCCACAGGGGATCGATGGCTACACCTTC
TRBV6-5,NA,NA,TRBJ1-4,CASSYDLEGKLFF,TGTGCCAGCAGTTATGATCTCGAGGGGAAACTGTTTTTT
TRBV9,NA,NA,TRBJ1-2,CASSADGTDYRGYTF,TGTGCCAGCAGCGCTGACGGGACGGATTATAGAGGCTACACCTTC
TRBV9,TRBD2,few,TRBJ2-7,CASSVAGGGASEQYF,TGTGCCAGCAGCGTAGCGGGCGGGGGGGCGTCCGAGCAGTACTTC
TRBV19,TRBD1,few,TRBJ1-1,CASSIPSDRGKEAFF,TGTGCCAGTAGTATCCCCTCCGACAGGGGGAAGGAAGCTTTCTTT
TRBV5-4,NA,few,TRBJ2-2,CASSLMGYTGELFF,TGTGCCAGCAGCTTGATGGGGTACACCGGGGAGCTGTTTTTT
TRBV2,NA,NA,TRBJ2-1,CASSVDTDNEQFF,TGTGCCAGCAGTGTTGACACAGACAATGAGCAGTTCTTC
TRBV5-1,TRBD2,once,TRBJ2-2,CASYNSGRKDTGELFF,TGCGCCAGCTATAATAGCGGGAGAAAAGACACCGGGGAGCTGTTTTTT
TRBV7-9,NA,medium-sized,TRBJ1-1,CASSLEAPDGGEAFF,TGTGCCAGCAGCTTAGAGGCCCCGGATGGCGGTGAAGCTTTCTTT
TRBV7-2,TRBD1,NA,TRBJ1-2,CASSPRQGADYGYTF,TGTGCCAGCAGCCCTCGACAGGGGGCAGACTATGGCTACACCTTC
TRBV4-3,NA,few,TRBJ1-1,CASSPWEGYTEAFF,TGCGCCAGCAGCCCTTGGGAGGGATACACTGAAGCTTTCTTT
TRBV7-8,TRBD1,medium-sized,TRBJ1-2,CASSPYSGTADYGYTF,TGTGCCAGCAGCCCTTACTCCGGGACAGCTGACTATGGCTACACCTTC
TRBV5-4,TRBD1,many,TRBJ2-3,CASSNIGQGAYGDTQYF,TGTGCCAGCAGCAATATTGGGCAGGGGGCGTACGGAGATACGCAGTATTTT
TRBV13,NA,NA,TRBJ2-1,CASSQFTGSGYNEQFF,TGTGCCAGCAGCCAATTTACGGGCTCGGGTTACAATGAGCAGTTCTTC
TRBV19,NA,few,TRBJ2-5,CASSNGQETQYF,TGTGCCAGTAGTAACGGGCAAGAGACCCAGTACTTC
TRBV27,TRBD1,few,TRBJ1-2,CASSLAGGAGGGYTF,TGTGCCAGCAGTTTGGCAGGGGGCGCAGGTGGTGGCTACACCTTC
TRBV9,TRBD2,NA,TRBJ2-1,CASSGLAGYNEQFF,TGTGCCAGCAGTGGACTAGCGGGGTACAATGAGCAGTTCTTC
TRBV7-2,NA,few,TRBJ2-1,CASKPPSHNEQFF,TGTGCCAGCAAACCGCCTTCCCACAATGAGCAGTTCTTC
TRBV10-3,TRBD2,NA,TRBJ2-1,CAISELLAGGINEQFF,TGTGCCATCAGTGAATTACTAGCGGGAGGAATCAATGAGCAGTTCTTC
TRBV29-1,NA,few,TRBJ2-1,CSAQGGLDYNEQFF,TGCAGCGCCCAAGGGGGTCTGGACTACAATGAGCAGTTCTTC
TRBV4-3,NA,NA,TRBJ2-3,CASSQEWQGPDTQYF,TGCGCCAGCAGCCAAGAATGGCAGGGACCAGATACGCAGTATTTT
TRBV6-5,NA,NA,TRBJ1-2,CASSKEFGPLGGYTF,TGTGCCAGCAGCAAAGAATTTGGCCCTTTAGGAGGCTACACCTTC
TRBV15,NA,NA,TRBJ2-2,CATSRGKGDGTGELFF,TGTGCCACCAGCAGAGGCAAGGGGGACGGCACCGGGGAGCTGTTTTTT
TRBV19,NA,NA,TRBJ2-5,CATSSGPGTLETQYF,TGTGCCACCTCGTCAGGTCCGGGGACTCTTGAGACCCAGTACTTC
TRBV7-6,NA,NA,TRBJ2-3,CASSLVRSAGGSHTDTQYF,TGTGCCAGCAGCTTAGTTCGTTCCGCAGGCGGGTCACACACAGATACGCAGTATTTT